This entry features one T cell receptor (beta chain) sequence. The CDR3 runs 14 residues. V dropped 8 bases and J dropped 5 bases, with 16 bases sitting between them. In germline, CDR1 is MNHEY, CDR2 SVGAGI. Study members were between roughly 18 and 90 years old and lived in 20 to 30 US regions. Resolution of symptoms, clearance, or two negative PCRs was present in recovered Cohort 3 donors. Original methodology: Amplification of reference gene primers was used by the study to estimate nucleated cell counts. Generated by immunoSEQ multiplex PCR, the TCRdb table keeps only in-frame clones and is missing some. The DNA gave D and trimming, while V, J and clone size come from that table. Among roughly 360,000 clones listed, more than 70% were seen once. These data are taken from a study of blood T cell repertoires in COVID-19.

J is TRBJ1-5 and V is TRBV6-5; the D is unclear. Sequenced sample: PBMCs or T cells enriched from blood (not recorded which). The receptor was derived from a man aged 30 to 45 who had recovered from COVID-19. The CDR3 DNA reads TGTGCCAGCTTAGAAACGGGGAGCCATCAGCCCCAGCATTTT. Protein sequence: CASLETGSHQPQHF.